This T cell receptor (beta chain) was recorded in a study of T cells in Graves' hyperthyroidism and ophthalmopathy. Germline values: CDR1 LNHDA, CDR2 SQIVND (reference sequence). The CDR3 loop spans 14 amino acids. V shed 3 bases and J shed 10 bases, with 16 bases lying between them. Template material for amplifying TCR beta CDR3 regions consisted of RNA transcripts. The primer set for the first-round RT-PCR of the TCR CDR3 was HTBI. Via MiXCR, TCRdb re-called the multiplex PCR reads, giving one row per CDR3 protein. The sample lists some 550,000 distinct CDR3 sequences; less than 25% were seen once. This clonotype was found many times. Not enrolled were patients with uncontrolled infection, other autoimmune disease, pregnancy or lactation. The study based diagnoses on clinical symptoms, serum thyroxine and TRAb, thyroid ultrasound and orbital computed tomography.

Sequencing was performed on blood. This receptor was obtained from a man younger than 35 with Graves' hyperthyroidism. V and J are TRBV19 and TRBJ1-5; D possibly corresponds to TRBD1 (6 bases). CDR3 loop: CASSMGTGRNPQHF. CDR3 nucleotides: TGTGCCAGTAGTATGGGCACAGGGAGAAACCCCCAGCATTTT.